The 3 T cell receptor beta chains reported below all come from one sample, sequenced in a study of identical twins. One entry per CDR3 protein results from TCRdb running MiXCR on the 5' RACE reads. The sample records hundreds of thousands of distinct CDR3 sequences, 15% to 20% being singletons. The data also belong to a second study, concerning T cells expressing NK-cell markers.

Specimen: PBMCs. These receptors all stem from a woman aged 18-29 years in good health.

This clonotype turned up a few times. This chain connects TRBV12-3 or TRBV12-4 to TRBJ1-2; D unclear. This CDR3 is built from 13 residues. V lost 1 base, J lost 4 bases, and 7 bases lay in between. The CDR3 region is CASSLVFSYGYTF. The CDR3 coding sequence is TGTGCCAGCAGTTTAGTTTTCTCCTATGGCTACACCTTC.

The chain is built from TRBV5-6 and TRBJ1-2, with TRBD1 as a possible D gene (5 bases). CDR3 length: 14 residues. Per the germline V gene, CDR1 is SGHDT and CDR2 is YYEEEE. The V end lost 3 bases, the J end lost 4 bases, and 13 bases lay between the germline ends. The CDR3 DNA is TGTGCCAGCAGCTCGCCCAGGGACGGCTATGGCTACACCTTC. It encodes CASSSPRDGYGYTF.

This clonotype was recorded at least ten times. This chain joins TRBV12-3 or TRBV12-4 and TRBJ2-1; D is ambiguous. V lost 8 bases, J lost 6 bases, and 17 bases lay in between. CDR3 length: 14 residues. The CDR3 region has the DNA TGTGCCAGCGTCTTAGGGCCAGCGTCCAATGAGCAGTTCTTC. It encodes CASVLGPASNEQFF.